This paragraph reports one T cell receptor (beta chain). Its antigen is not identified. This entry comes from a study of response to subunit inactivated influenza vaccine. Germline V CDR1 and CDR2: MNHNS, SASEGT. CDR3 length: 14 residues. With 6 bases removed from V and 3 bases from J, the gap between germline ends came to 15 bases. TCRdb re-called the RT-PCR reads through MiXCR, storing one row per CDR3 protein. The table shows more than 700,000 distinct CDR3 sequences, with 21% occurring only once. Overall study findings and caveats: T cells newly recruited by each seasonal influenza vaccination are few, the authors suggested.

The sample was PBMCs from blood, taken around 5 days after vaccination. The sequence was collected from a man aged 50-60 years who received an inactivated influenza vaccine. V usage is TRBV6-1 and J usage is TRBJ2-7; D ambiguous. CDR3 sequence reads: CASRPTLADYEQYF. Written as DNA, the CDR3 is TGTGCCAGCAGACCCACGCTCGCTGACTACGAGCAGTACTTC.